The entry below describes one T cell receptor beta chain. Its antigen is not identified. These data come from a study of response to subunit inactivated influenza vaccine. Study-wide findings and caveats: Each seasonal flu vaccination may recruit only limited new T cells, authors suggested.

TCRdb analysed the RT-PCR reads with MiXCR anew, one entry per CDR3 protein. The sample lists roughly 780,000 distinct CDR3 sequences, around a sixth occurring once. V was trimmed by 6 bases and J by 8 bases, leaving 14 bases between them. This CDR3 region has 14 residues. Germline CDR1 and CDR2: SGHTA and FQGTGA. The sequences come from PBMCs from blood, collected 5 days after vaccination. V usage is TRBV7-3 and J usage is TRBJ2-6, with D unclear. This sequence was found in a man aged 45-65 years who received an inactivated influenza vaccine. DNA for the CDR3: TGTGCCAGCAGGTCCCCAGACGCCTCCAACGTCCTGACTTTC. It translates to CASRSPDASNVLTF.